Below, 27 T cell receptor beta chains from the same sample are listed, as sequenced in a study of CD8+ T cells in alopecia areata. Sequencing relied on a cDNA template that was reverse transcribed from extracted RNA. Clones were sequenced by immunoSEQ multiplex PCR, and TCRdb holds only the in-frame ones, with some missing. The data show roughly 250,000 clones, roughly two thirds seen once. Material: CD4+ T cells sorted from blood, obtained at week 0. The origin of the receptors is a human donor with alopecia areata.

The rearrangement links TRBV29-1 to TRBJ2-2; perhaps TRBD2 as D (6 bases). Per germline, CDR1 SQVTM and CDR2 ANQGSEA. The CDR3 is 15 residues long. Trimming stripped 6 bases from V and 6 bases from J, with 20 bases between. For the CDR3, the DNA is TGCAGCGTCACGGCGGGGTCCTTGGAGGCCGGGGAGCTGTTTTTT. Residues: CSVTAGSLEAGELFF.

This clone was recorded a few times. The rearrangement links TRBV7-9 to TRBJ2-7, with unresolved D. Between the trimmed V and J ends, which lost 5 bases and 6 bases, there was a span of 11 bases. The germline V gene has CDR1 SEHNR and CDR2 FQNEAQ (reference sequence). CDR3 size: 12 residues. The CDR3 DNA reads as TGTGCCAGCAGCAACATGGTGCTCGAGCAGTACTTC. Translated: CASSNMVLEQYF.

The CDR3 coding sequence is TGTGCCAGCAGCTTCGGGGGAACTCAAGAGACCCAGTACTTC. It yields the protein CASSFGGTQETQYF. This chain uses TRBV11-2 with TRBJ2-5; D may be TRBD2 (6 bases). Per the germline V gene, CDR1 is SGHAT and CDR2 is FQNNGV. V was cut by 3 bases and J by 2 bases, with 10 bases left in between. The CDR3 consists of 14 residues.

The chain combines TRBV30 with TRBJ2-5; no clear D gene. The V end lost 3 bases, the J end lost 5 bases, and 16 bases lay between the germline ends. CDR1 and CDR2 from the germline V gene are GTSNPN and SVGIG (reference sequence). This CDR3 is built from 14 residues. The CDR3 is CAWRSLGSWETQYF. The DNA of the CDR3 is TGTGCCTGGAGGTCACTCGGGTCGTGGGAGACCCAGTACTTC.

This clone was recorded a few times. CDR3 nucleotide sequence: TGCGCCAGCAGCCAGGAGAGCTCCTACAATGAGCAGTTCTTC. Protein sequence: CASSQESSYNEQFF. This chain connects TRBV5-1 to TRBJ2-1; no clear D gene. Per germline, CDR1 SGHRS and CDR2 YFSETQ. The germline V and J ends were trimmed by 4 bases and 0 bases, with 8 bases remaining between them. CDR3 length: 14 amino acids.

This clone has only one observation. V gene TRBV15 combines with J gene TRBJ2-3; no clear D. There are 14 residues in the CDR3. V was trimmed by 2 bases and J by 0 bases, leaving 6 bases between them. Germline loops: CDR1 LNHNV, CDR2 YYDKDF (reference sequence). The CDR3: CATSRTRSTDTQYF. As DNA, the CDR3 is TGTGCCACCAGCAGAACCCGGAGCACAGATACGCAGTATTTT.

This clone turned up a few times. The chain links TRBV29-1 to TRBJ1-3; possible D gene TRBD1, 5 bases. Trimming took off 4 bases at V and 4 bases at J, with 11 bases between the two ends. The germline V gene has CDR1 SQVTM and CDR2 ANQGSEA. CDR3 length equals 13 residues. CDR3 nucleotides: TGCAGCGTTGGAGGGGTAGAGGGAAACACCATATATTTT. Translation gives CSVGGVEGNTIYF.

The chain couples TRBV27 to TRBJ1-1, with D unresolved. The germline V and J ends were trimmed by 4 bases and 1 base, with 10 bases remaining between them. CDR1 and CDR2 (germline): MNHEY, SMNVEV (reference sequence). The CDR3 runs to 14 residues. The CDR3 DNA reads as TGTGCCAGCAGTTCCCCGGAAACGAACACTGAAGCTTTCTTT. Translating gives CASSSPETNTEAFF.

The V gene is TRBV5-1, the J gene TRBJ1-1, with 7 bases fitting TRBD1. Losses at the gene ends were 2 bases for V and 7 bases for J; bases not matched to a gene: 5. The germline CDR1 and CDR2 sequences are SGHRS and YFSETQ. This CDR3 has 13 residues. CDR3: CASSLQGPGEAFF. The CDR3 DNA is TGCGCCAGCAGCTTACAGGGGCCCGGTGAAGCTTTCTTT.

The J gene is TRBJ2-6, the V gene TRBV10-2; no definite D call. V was clipped by 11 bases and J by 0 bases, with 14 bases between them. The germline gives CDR1 WSHSY, CDR2 SAAADI. The CDR3 sequence is 15 residues long. This CDR3 reads CAAGAGNSGANVLTF. CDR3 DNA sequence: TGCGCCGCTGGCGCTGGCAACTCTGGGGCCAACGTCCTGACTTTC.

This clone was counted only a few times. The CDR3 DNA follows: TGTGCCAGCAGTCACCCTCAAAGCTACGAGCAGTACTTC. Protein: CASSHPQSYEQYF. The rearrangement uses TRBV25-1 and TRBJ2-7, with no clear D. This CDR3 comprises 13 residues. With 5 bases removed from V and 3 bases from J, the gap between germline ends came to 11 bases. From germline, CDR1 is MGHDK and CDR2 SYGVNS.

The chain uses TRBV30 and TRBJ1-1; D not resolved. The CDR3 totals 12 residues. Germline V CDR1 and CDR2: GTSNPN, SVGIG (reference sequence). The V and J ends lost 4 bases and 0 bases respectively, with 6 bases between them. The CDR3 sequence is CAWKYLNTEAFF. The CDR3 bases are TGTGCCTGGAAATACCTGAACACTGAAGCTTTCTTT.

The gene calls are TRBV29-1 and TRBJ1-1; 7 bases line up with TRBD1. The germline V gene encodes CDR1 SQVTM and CDR2 ANQGSEA. The CDR3 extends over 13 amino acids. The junction had 9 bases not matched to a gene; V was cut back by 7 bases and J by 4 bases. CDR3 nucleotide sequence: TGCAGCGCGAGCAGGGGGACCGGCACTGAAGCTTTCTTT. Translated: CSASRGTGTEAFF.

This chain links TRBV29-1 with TRBJ2-3; D ambiguous. The CDR3 is 12 amino acids. V lost 6 bases, J lost 2 bases, and 9 bases lay in between. Germline CDR1 SQVTM, CDR2 ANQGSEA. CDR3 DNA sequence: TGCAGCGTGACTCAGGACACAGATACGCAGTATTTT. Protein: CSVTQDTDTQYF.

The sample holds a few counts of this clone. The chain recombines TRBV4-2 with TRBJ2-1; D possibly uses TRBD1 or TRBD2 (6 bases each). Looked up from germline, CDR1 is LGHNA and CDR2 is YNFKEQ. Trimming removed 4 bases from V and 6 bases from J, with 13 bases in between. The CDR3 runs 14 residues. CDR3 DNA: TGTGCCAGCAGCCGGGGGGCTTCCCTCAATGAGCAGTTCTTC. Its protein is CASSRGASLNEQFF.

The rearrangement joins TRBV4-2 to TRBJ2-4; D uncertain. V lost 1 base and J 0 bases, leaving 16 bases between the germline ends. Germline assignment: CDR1 LGHNA and CDR2 YNFKEQ. CDR3 length equals 18 residues. The chain's CDR3 is CASSQVQESALAKNIQYF. For the CDR3, the DNA is TGTGCCAGCAGCCAAGTCCAGGAGTCAGCGCTAGCCAAAAACATTCAGTACTTC.

The V call is TRBV9, the J call TRBJ1-2; D is perhaps TRBD1 (6 bases). Germline-derived CDR1 and CDR2 are SGDLS and YYNGEE. This CDR3 comprises 15 residues. V was cut by 4 bases and J by 8 bases, with 21 bases left in between. Here the CDR3 DNA reads TGTGCCAGCAGCCCCGGGGGCAACTACTTGGGCGGCTACACCTTC. Translated: CASSPGGNYLGGYTF.

This clone occurred a few times. This chain joins TRBV29-1 and TRBJ2-3, with D unclear. V was shortened by 5 bases and J by 3 bases, with 6 bases between the two germline ends. Germline CDR1 SQVTM, CDR2 ANQGSEA. The CDR3 has 11 amino acids. In nucleotides, the CDR3 is TGCAGCGTTCGCGAGACAGATACGCAGTATTTT. Its translation is CSVRETDTQYF.

The rearrangement uses TRBV6-5 and TRBJ2-6, with D hard to call. This CDR3 is built from 13 residues. The germline gives CDR1 MNHEY, CDR2 SVGAGI. The V and J ends lost 8 bases and 2 bases respectively, with 7 bases between them. CDR3 DNA sequence: TGTGCCAGCTTTTACCCTGGGGCCAACGTCCTGACTTTC. It codes for CASFYPGANVLTF.

The chain is built from TRBV9 and TRBJ2-2; 7 bases match TRBD1. V dropped 3 bases and J dropped 2; count of bases not matched to a gene: 10. CDR1 and CDR2 from the germline V gene are SGDLS and YYNGEE. The CDR3 is 17 amino acids. CDR3 DNA sequence: TGTGCCAGCAGCGGCCGACAGGGTTCCCACAACACCGGGGAGCTGTTTTTT. This encodes CASSGRQGSHNTGELFF.

The rearrangement joins TRBV18 to TRBJ1-2; D possibly corresponds to TRBD1 (5 bases). V lost 4 bases, J lost 4 bases, and 7 bases lay in between. Germline V gene data show CDR1 as KGHSH and CDR2 as LQKENI. This CDR3 has 12 amino acids. The chain's CDR3 is CASSLDTYGYTF. CDR3 coding DNA: TGTGCCAGCTCACTGGACACCTATGGCTACACCTTC.

This clone was counted only a few times. The chain is built from TRBV5-1 and TRBJ2-6, with 8 bases matching TRBD1. From germline, CDR1 is SGHRS and CDR2 YFSETQ. The CDR3 runs to 15 residues. J lost 0 bases, V lost 7 bases, and 3 bases had no gene match. This CDR3 is CASGDRTSGANVLTF. The DNA of the CDR3 is TGCGCCAGCGGGGACAGGACCTCTGGGGCCAACGTCCTGACTTTC.

The count of this clone is one. V is TRBV25-1 and J is TRBJ2-1; tentative D call: TRBD2 (6 bases). V lost 8 bases and J lost 9, with 20 bases in between. Germline V lookup: CDR1 MGHDK, CDR2 SYGVNS. This CDR3 region has 14 residues. In DNA form, the CDR3 reads TGTGCCAGCCGACCCCGGTGGAGGGGAGGTGAGCAGTTCTTC. It codes for CASRPRWRGGEQFF. Based on the CDR3 plus reference TRBV25-1 and TRBJ2-1, the full variable domain is EADIYQTPRYLVIGTGKKITLECSQTMGHDKMYWYQQDPGMELHLIHYSYGVNSTEKGDLSSESTVSRIRTEHFPLTLESARPSHTSQYLCASRPRWRGGEQFFGPGTRLTVL.

The chain joins TRBV29-1 to TRBJ1-4, with 11 bases lining up with TRBD1. Germline V gene sequence: CDR1 SQVTM, CDR2 ANQGSEA. The J segment lost 6 bases and the V segment lost 6 bases, leaving 9 bases of the junction unmatched. This CDR3 is 15 amino acids long. CDR3 sequence: CSVGQGAWEDEKLFF. The CDR3, as DNA: TGCAGCGTCGGACAGGGGGCTTGGGAAGATGAAAAACTGTTTTTT.

This clone showed up just a few times. The chain is built from TRBV5-1 and TRBJ2-3, with unresolved D. Per the germline V gene, CDR1 is SGHRS and CDR2 is YFSETQ. The CDR3 contains 14 residues. Between the trimmed V and J ends, which lost 0 bases and 1 base, there was a span of 6 bases. The CDR3 DNA reads TGCGCCAGCAGCTTGGATCAGGGCACAGATACGCAGTATTTT. Its translation is CASSLDQGTDTQYF.

This clone has a handful of counts. The V call is TRBV29-1, the J call TRBJ2-1, with 8 bases matching TRBD2. The germline V gene has CDR1 SQVTM and CDR2 ANQGSEA. The CDR3 extends over 10 amino acids. The CDR3 DNA is TGCAGTGGGACTAGTGTTGAGCAGTTCTTC. Translation gives CSGTSVEQFF.

This chain links TRBV29-1 with TRBJ2-2; weak D call: TRBD2 (5 bases). The CDR3 has 13 residues. The V gene's germline CDR1 is SQVTM and CDR2 ANQGSEA. The ends were cut back, 2 bases at V and 8 bases at J, with 12 bases in the middle. The CDR3 nucleotides read TGCAGCGTTGAATCGTCGTTAGCGGGGGAGCTGTTTTTT. Amino acids: CSVESSLAGELFF.